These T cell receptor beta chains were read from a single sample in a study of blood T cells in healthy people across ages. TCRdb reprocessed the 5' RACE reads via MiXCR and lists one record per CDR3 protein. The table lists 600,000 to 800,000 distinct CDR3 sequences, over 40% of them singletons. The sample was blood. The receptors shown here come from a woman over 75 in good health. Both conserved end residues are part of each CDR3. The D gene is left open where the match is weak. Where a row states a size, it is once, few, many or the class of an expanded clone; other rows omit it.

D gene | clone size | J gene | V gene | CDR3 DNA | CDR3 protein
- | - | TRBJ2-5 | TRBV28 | TGTGCCAGCAGTTCCGGGCGGCGAGAGACCCAGTACTTC | CASSSGRRETQYF
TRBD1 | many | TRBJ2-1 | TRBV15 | TGTGCCACCAGCGTTAGGACAGGGAACAATGAGCAGTTCTTC | CATSVRTGNNEQFF
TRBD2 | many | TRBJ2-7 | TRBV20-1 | TGCAGTGCTAGTGGTGTCTATGGCGGGAGAGATAACGAGCAGTACTTC | CSASGVYGGRDNEQYF
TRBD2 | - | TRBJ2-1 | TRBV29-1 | TGCAGCGCCAAGGAGGTAGCGGGTGAGCAGTTCTTC | CSAKEVAGEQFF
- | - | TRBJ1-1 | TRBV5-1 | TGCGCCAGCAGCTTTGCGACACCGAACACTGAAGCTTTCTTT | CASSFATPNTEAFF
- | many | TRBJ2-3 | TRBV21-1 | TGTGCCAGCAGCTCCCCGTCGACCTTCACAGATACGCAGTATTTT | CASSSPSTFTDTQYF
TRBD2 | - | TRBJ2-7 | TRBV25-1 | TGTGCCAGTCTAGCGGGAGGTAACGAGCAGTACTTC | CASLAGGNEQYF
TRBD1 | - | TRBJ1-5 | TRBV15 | TGTGCCACCAGCGGGTGGGACAGGTACAATCAGCCCCAGCATTTT | CATSGWDRYNQPQHF
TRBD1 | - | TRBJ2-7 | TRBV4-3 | TGCGCCAGCAGCCAAGAGACCGGGACAGGGTGGACCTACGAGCAGTACTTC | CASSQETGTGWTYEQYF
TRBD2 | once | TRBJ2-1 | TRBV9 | TGTGCCAGCAGCGAAGAACCGGGACTATCCAATGAGCAGTTCTTC | CASSEEPGLSNEQFF
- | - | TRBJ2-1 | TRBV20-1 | TGCAGTGCTAGAGGTAGTTTTAGGAATGAGCAGTTCTTC | CSARGSFRNEQFF
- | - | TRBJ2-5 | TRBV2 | TGTGCCAGCAGTGAAGTTGATGAGACCCAGTACTTC | CASSEVDETQYF
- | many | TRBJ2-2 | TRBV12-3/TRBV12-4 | TGTGCCAGCAGTTCCAGGGGCGGGGACACCGGGGAGCTGTTTTTT | CASSSRGGDTGELFF
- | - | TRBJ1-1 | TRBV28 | TGTGCCAGCAGTTCCCCAGGGGAAGCTTTCTTT | CASSSPGEAFF
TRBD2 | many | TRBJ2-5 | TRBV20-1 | TGCAGTGCATGGCGGGGGAGCCAAGAGACCCAGTACTTC | CSAWRGSQETQYF
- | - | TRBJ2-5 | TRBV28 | TGTGCCAGCAGTTTAATGGGAGGCGTCGGAGAGACCCAGTACTTC | CASSLMGGVGETQYF